This entry features one TCR beta chain sequence. Its antigen is not identified. This entry is derived from a study of monozygotic twins with inflammatory bowel disease. Nested amplification of TCRalpha and TCRbeta cDNA involved two PCRs of approximately 16 and 10 cycles. For each CDR3 protein, TCRdb gives one entry from its re-call of the 5' RACE reads, without DNA. The specimen's table records 160,000 or so distinct CDR3 sequences. The study's findings and limits: Since immunosuppressive treatments differed, patient repertoires may have gained added variability. Clonotypes shared with others were fewer in IBD patients than in healthy twins, especially with disease activity.

The CDR3 loop spans 16 amino acids. Germline lookup yields CDR1 DFQATT and CDR2 SNEGSKA (reference sequence). This sequence originates from a human donor with ulcerative colitis or Crohn's disease, or a healthy co-twin of an affected twin (not recorded which). The sample comprised blood. The chain has TRBV20-1 and TRBJ1-4; the D call of TRBD1 rests on TCRdb alone, since no DNA is present to check it. The CDR3 protein is CSATPPGGTANEKLFF.